Shown below are 8 T cell receptor beta chains from a single sample sequenced in a study of identical twins. TCRdb re-called the 5' RACE reads through MiXCR, storing one row per CDR3 protein. The sample carries over 500,000 distinct CDR3 sequences, 22% recorded once. The same data also contributed to another study, on T cells expressing NK-cell markers.

Sequencing used CD4+ T cells sorted from blood. The source is a woman between 18 and 29 years old in good health.

The chain couples TRBV7-9 to TRBJ1-3, with no clear D. The germline gives CDR1 SEHNR, CDR2 FQNEAQ (reference sequence). V lost 5 bases and J lost 0, with 8 bases in between. The CDR3 extends over 14 amino acids. CDR3 nucleotides: TGTGCCAGCAGCCCGGGCCTCTCTGGAAACACCATATATTTT. Its translation: CASSPGLSGNTIYF.

The genes are TRBV6-5 and TRBJ2-7; the D is unclear. The V and J ends lost 3 bases and 0 bases respectively, with 12 bases between them. This CDR3 spans 15 amino acids. Germline V gives CDR1 MNHEY, CDR2 SVGAGI. The CDR3 DNA sequence: TGTGCCAGCAGTTATGGGCAGCCCCGCTCCTACGAGCAGTACTTC. It codes for CASSYGQPRSYEQYF.

This clonotype has a count of ten or more. The chain carries TRBV20-1 and TRBJ2-2; 7 bases align to TRBD2. This CDR3 has 13 residues. CDR1 DFQATT and CDR2 SNEGSKA come from the germline V gene (reference sequence). The trim removed 7 bases at V and 5 bases at J, leaving 7 bases unmatched. CDR3 nucleotides: TGCAGTGTTAATAAGCGGGATACCGGGGAGCTGTTTTTT. As protein: CSVNKRDTGELFF.

This clonotype was seen only a few times. The chain joins TRBV7-9 to TRBJ2-7, with 10 bases matching TRBD2. Unmatched junction bases numbered 10, after V lost 5 bases and J lost 0 bases. The CDR3 runs 17 residues. The germline gives CDR1 SEHNR, CDR2 FQNEAQ (reference sequence). CDR3 sequence: CASSPRGSSGSSYEQYF. In DNA, the CDR3 is TGTGCCAGCAGCCCACGAGGATCTAGCGGGAGCTCCTACGAGCAGTACTTC.

V and J are TRBV6-1 and TRBJ1-5; D is unresolved. CDR3 length: 14 amino acids. Looked up from germline, CDR1 is MNHNS and CDR2 is SASEGT. Deletions cut 8 bases from V and 0 bases from J, with 11 bases between. CDR3: CASRSGLSNQPQHF. The DNA for the CDR3 is TGTGCCAGCCGGTCAGGCCTTAGCAATCAGCCCCAGCATTTT.

V is TRBV9 and J is TRBJ2-3; D unclear. Germline V gene data show CDR1 as SGDLS and CDR2 as YYNGEE. The CDR3 spans 15 residues. Trimming stripped 0 bases from V and 0 bases from J, with 8 bases between. The CDR3 is CASSVEASSTDTQYF. CDR3 coding DNA: TGTGCCAGCAGCGTAGAGGCTTCTAGCACAGATACGCAGTATTTT.

This clonotype was picked up a small number of times. This rearrangement joins TRBV20-1 to TRBJ2-3; D perhaps matches TRBD2 (6 bases). Germline CDR1 DFQATT, CDR2 SNEGSKA (reference sequence). This CDR3 contains 11 residues. V was cut by 6 bases and J by 8 bases, with 12 bases left in between. This CDR3 reads CSAPGSGTQYF. The DNA of the CDR3 is TGCAGTGCGCCCGGGAGCGGTACGCAGTATTTT.

The V call is TRBV5-6, the J call TRBJ2-5; D possibly matches TRBD1 or TRBD2 (5 bases each). This CDR3 comprises 13 residues. The germline V gene has CDR1 SGHDT and CDR2 YYEEEE. Trimming cost V 4 bases and J 1 base, with 8 bases left between them. CDR3: CASSIGTQETQYF. CDR3 in DNA: TGTGCCAGCAGCATAGGGACCCAAGAGACCCAGTACTTC.